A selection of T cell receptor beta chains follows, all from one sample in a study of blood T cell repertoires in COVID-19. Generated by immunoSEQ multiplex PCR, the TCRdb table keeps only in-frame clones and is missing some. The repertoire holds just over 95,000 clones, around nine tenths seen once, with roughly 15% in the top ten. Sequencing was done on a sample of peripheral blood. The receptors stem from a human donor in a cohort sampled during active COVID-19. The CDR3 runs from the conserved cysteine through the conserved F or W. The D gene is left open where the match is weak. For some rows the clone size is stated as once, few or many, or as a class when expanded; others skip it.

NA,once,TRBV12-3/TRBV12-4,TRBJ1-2,CASSWTRNYGYTF,TGTGCCAGCAGTTGGACAAGGAACTATGGCTACACCTTC
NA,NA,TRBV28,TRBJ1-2,CASSLSHATGRYGYTF,TGTGCCAGCAGTTTATCCCACGCGACAGGCCGTTATGGCTACACCTTC
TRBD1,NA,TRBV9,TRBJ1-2,CASSAGTGNNYGYTF,TGTGCCAGCAGCGCCGGGACAGGGAACAACTATGGCTACACCTTC
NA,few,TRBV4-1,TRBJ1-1,CASSQDRDTEAFF,TGCGCCAGCAGCCAAGATCGGGACACTGAAGCTTTCTTT
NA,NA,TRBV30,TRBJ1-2,CAWTNFRGAGDYGYTF,TGTGCCTGGACTAACTTCCGGGGGGCCGGGGACTATGGCTACACCTTC
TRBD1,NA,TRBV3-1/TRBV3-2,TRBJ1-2,CASSHHRGPYGYTF,TGTGCCAGCAGCCATCACAGGGGGCCCTATGGCTACACCTTC
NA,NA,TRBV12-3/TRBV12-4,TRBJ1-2,CASSSDGGYGYTF,TGTGCCAGCAGTTCCGACGGAGGCTATGGCTACACCTTC
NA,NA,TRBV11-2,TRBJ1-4,CASSLGGATNEKLFF,TGTGCCAGCAGCTTAGGTGGAGCAACTAATGAAAAACTGTTTTTT
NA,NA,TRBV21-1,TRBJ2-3,CASSKKGGLLAETTDTQYF,TGTGCCAGCAGCAAAAAGGGGGGTCTACTAGCGGAGACCACAGATACGCAGTATTTT
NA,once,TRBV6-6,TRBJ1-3,CASSSPAGGNTIYF,TGTGCCAGCAGTTCCCCAGCGGGTGGAAACACCATATATTTT